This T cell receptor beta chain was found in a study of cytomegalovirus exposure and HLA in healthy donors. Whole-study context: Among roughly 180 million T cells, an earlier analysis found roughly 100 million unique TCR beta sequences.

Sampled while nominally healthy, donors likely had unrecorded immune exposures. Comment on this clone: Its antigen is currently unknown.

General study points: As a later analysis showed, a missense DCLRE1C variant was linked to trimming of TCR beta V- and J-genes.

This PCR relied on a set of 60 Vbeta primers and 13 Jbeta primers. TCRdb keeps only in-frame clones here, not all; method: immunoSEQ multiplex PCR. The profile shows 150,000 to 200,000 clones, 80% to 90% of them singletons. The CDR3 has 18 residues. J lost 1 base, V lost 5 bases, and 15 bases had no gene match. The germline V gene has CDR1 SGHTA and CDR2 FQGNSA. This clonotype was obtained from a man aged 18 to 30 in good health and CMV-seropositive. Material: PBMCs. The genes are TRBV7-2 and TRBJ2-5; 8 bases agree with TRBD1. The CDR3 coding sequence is TGTGCCAGCAGCATAAGACAGGGGTATAAGGCGAGCCAAGAGACCCAGTACTTC. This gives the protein CASSIRQGYKASQETQYF.